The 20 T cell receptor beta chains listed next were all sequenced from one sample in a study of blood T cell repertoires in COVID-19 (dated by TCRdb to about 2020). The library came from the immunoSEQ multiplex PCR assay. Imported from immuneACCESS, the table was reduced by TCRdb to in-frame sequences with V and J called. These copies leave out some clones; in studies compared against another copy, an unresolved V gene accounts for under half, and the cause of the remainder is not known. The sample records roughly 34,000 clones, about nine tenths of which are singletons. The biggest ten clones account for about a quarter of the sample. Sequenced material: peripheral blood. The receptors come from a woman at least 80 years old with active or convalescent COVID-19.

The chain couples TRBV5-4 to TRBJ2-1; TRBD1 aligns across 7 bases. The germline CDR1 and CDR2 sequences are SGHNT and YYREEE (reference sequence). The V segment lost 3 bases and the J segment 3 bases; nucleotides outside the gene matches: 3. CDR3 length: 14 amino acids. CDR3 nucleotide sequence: TGTGCCAGCAGCTCCCGACAGGGCTACAATGAGCAGTTCTTC. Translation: CASSSRQGYNEQFF. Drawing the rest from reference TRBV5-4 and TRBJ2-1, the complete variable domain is ETGVTQSPTHLIKTRGQQVTLRCSSQSGHNTVSWYQQALGQGPQFIFQYYREEENGRGNFPPRFSGLQFPNYSSELNVNALELDDSALYLCASSSRQGYNEQFFGPGTRLTVL.

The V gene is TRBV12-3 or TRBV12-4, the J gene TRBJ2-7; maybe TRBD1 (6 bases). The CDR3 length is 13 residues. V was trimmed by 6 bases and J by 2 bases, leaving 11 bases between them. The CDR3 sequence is CASSDTGTYEQYF. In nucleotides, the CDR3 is TGTGCCAGCAGCGACACAGGGACCTACGAGCAGTACTTC.

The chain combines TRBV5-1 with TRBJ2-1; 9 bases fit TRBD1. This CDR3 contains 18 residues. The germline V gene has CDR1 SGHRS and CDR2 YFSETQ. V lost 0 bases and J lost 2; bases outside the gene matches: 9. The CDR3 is CASSLGPQGAATYNEQFF. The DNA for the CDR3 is TGCGCCAGCAGCTTGGGTCCACAGGGGGCGGCTACCTACAATGAGCAGTTCTTC. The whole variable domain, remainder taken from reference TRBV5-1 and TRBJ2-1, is KAGVTQTPRYLIKTRGQQVTLSCSPISGHRSVSWYQQTPGQGLQFLFEYFSETQRNKGNFPGRFSGRQFSNSRSEMNVSTLELGDSALYLCASSLGPQGAATYNEQFFGPGTRLTVL.

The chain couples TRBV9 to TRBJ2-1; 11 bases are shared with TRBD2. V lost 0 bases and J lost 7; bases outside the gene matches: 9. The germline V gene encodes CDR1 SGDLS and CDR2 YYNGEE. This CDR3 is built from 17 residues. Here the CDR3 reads CASSVDLAGGLRNEQFF. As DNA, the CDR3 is TGTGCCAGCAGCGTAGATCTAGCGGGGGGCTTAAGGAATGAGCAGTTCTTC.

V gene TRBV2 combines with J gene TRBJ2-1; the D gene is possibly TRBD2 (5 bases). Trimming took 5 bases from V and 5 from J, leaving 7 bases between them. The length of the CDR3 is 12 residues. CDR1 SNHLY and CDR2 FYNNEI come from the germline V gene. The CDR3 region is CASSTSNNEQFF. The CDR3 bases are TGTGCCAGCAGTACTAGTAACAATGAGCAGTTCTTC. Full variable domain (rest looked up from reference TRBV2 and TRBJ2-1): EPEVTQTPSHQVTQMGQEVILRCVPISNHLYFYWYRQILGQKVEFLVSFYNNEISEKSEIFDDQFSVERPDGSNFTLKIRSTKLEDSAMYFCASSTSNNEQFFGPGTRLTVL.

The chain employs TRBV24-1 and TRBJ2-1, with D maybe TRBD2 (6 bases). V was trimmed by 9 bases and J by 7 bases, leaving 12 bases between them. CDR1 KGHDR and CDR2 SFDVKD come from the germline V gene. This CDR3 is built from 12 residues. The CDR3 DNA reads TGTGCCACCCGATCTAGCGAGAATGAGCAGTTCTTC. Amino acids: CATRSSENEQFF.

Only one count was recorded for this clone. The CDR3 coding sequence is TGTGCCAGCAGCTTCCGAGGGGTAGCGGGGGCCGGGGAGCTGTTTTTT. Its translation is CASSFRGVAGAGELFF. The chain carries TRBV5-8 and TRBJ2-2; TRBD2 matches at 9 bases. The germline V gene encodes CDR1 SGHTS and CDR2 YDEGEE. V shed 2 bases, J shed 6 bases, and the junction held 8 bases outside the gene matches. The CDR3 is 16 amino acids. Looking up the rest from reference TRBV5-8 and TRBJ2-2 gives the full variable domain: EAGVTQSPTHLIKTRGQQATLRCSPISGHTSVYWYQQALGLGLQFLLWYDEGEERNRGNFPPRFSGRQFPNYSSELNVNALELEDSALYLCASSFRGVAGAGELFFGEGSRLTVL.

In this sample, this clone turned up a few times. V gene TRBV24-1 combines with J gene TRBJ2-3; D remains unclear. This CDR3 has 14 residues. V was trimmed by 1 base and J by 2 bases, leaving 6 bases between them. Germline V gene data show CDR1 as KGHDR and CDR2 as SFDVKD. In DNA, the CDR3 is TGTGCCACCAGTGATTTTTCGTACACAGATACGCAGTATTTT. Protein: CATSDFSYTDTQYF.

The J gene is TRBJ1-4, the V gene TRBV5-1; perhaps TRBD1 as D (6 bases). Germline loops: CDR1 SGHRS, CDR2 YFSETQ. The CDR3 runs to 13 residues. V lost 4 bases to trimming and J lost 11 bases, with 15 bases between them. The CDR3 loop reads CASSLGTPGKLFF. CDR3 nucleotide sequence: TGCGCCAGCAGCCTTGGGACACCGGGGAAACTGTTTTTT. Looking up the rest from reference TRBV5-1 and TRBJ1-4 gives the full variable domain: KAGVTQTPRYLIKTRGQQVTLSCSPISGHRSVSWYQQTPGQGLQFLFEYFSETQRNKGNFPGRFSGRQFSNSRSEMNVSTLELGDSALYLCASSLGTPGKLFFGSGTQLSVL.

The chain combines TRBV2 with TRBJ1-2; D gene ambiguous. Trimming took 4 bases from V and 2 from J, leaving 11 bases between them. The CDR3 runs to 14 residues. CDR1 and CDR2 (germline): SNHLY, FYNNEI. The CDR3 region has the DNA TGTGCCAGCAGTGGACAAGTGACCAACTATGGCTACACCTTC. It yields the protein CASSGQVTNYGYTF.

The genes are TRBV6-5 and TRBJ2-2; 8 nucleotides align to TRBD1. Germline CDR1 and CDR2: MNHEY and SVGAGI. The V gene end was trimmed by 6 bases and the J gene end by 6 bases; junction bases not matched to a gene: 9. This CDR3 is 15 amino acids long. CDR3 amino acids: CASRDRTGRAGELFF. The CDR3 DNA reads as TGTGCCAGCAGAGACCGGACAGGGCGGGCCGGGGAGCTGTTTTTT.

The CDR3 region has the DNA TGCGCCAGCAGCTTGGGGGGACTTAACAATGAGCAGTTCTTC. It is translated as CASSLGGLNNEQFF. J is TRBJ2-1 and V is TRBV5-1, with D possibly matching TRBD2 (6 bases). This CDR3 contains 14 residues. Germline V gene sequence: CDR1 SGHRS, CDR2 YFSETQ. Trimming pared 0 bases from V and 5 bases from J, leaving 9 bases between. Combining the CDR3 with reference TRBV5-1 and TRBJ2-1 gives the whole variable domain KAGVTQTPRYLIKTRGQQVTLSCSPISGHRSVSWYQQTPGQGLQFLFEYFSETQRNKGNFPGRFSGRQFSNSRSEMNVSTLELGDSALYLCASSLGGLNNEQFFGPGTRLTVL.

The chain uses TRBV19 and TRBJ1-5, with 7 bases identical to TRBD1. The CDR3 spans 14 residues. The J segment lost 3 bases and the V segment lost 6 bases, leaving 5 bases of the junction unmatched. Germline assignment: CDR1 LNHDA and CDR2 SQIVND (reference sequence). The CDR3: CASRADRVNQPQHF. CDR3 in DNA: TGTGCCAGTAGGGCCGACAGGGTCAATCAGCCCCAGCATTTT.

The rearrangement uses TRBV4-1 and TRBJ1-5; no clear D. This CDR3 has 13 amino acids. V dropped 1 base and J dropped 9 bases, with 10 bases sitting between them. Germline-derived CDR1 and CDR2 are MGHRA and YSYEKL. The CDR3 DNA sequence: TGCGCCAGCAGCCAAGGTGCCCGGGGGCCCCAGCATTTT. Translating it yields CASSQGARGPQHF.

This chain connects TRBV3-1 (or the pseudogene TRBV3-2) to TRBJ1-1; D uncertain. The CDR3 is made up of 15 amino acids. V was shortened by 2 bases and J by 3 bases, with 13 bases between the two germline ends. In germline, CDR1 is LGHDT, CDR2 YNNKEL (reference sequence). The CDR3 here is CASSQMRGKYTEAFF. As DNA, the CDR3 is TGTGCCAGCAGCCAAATGCGGGGAAAATACACTGAAGCTTTCTTT.

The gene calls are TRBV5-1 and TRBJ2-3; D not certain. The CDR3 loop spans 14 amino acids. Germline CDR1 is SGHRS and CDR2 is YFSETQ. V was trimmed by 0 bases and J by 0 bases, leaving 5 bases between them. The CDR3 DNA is TGCGCCAGCAGCTTGGGACATAGCACAGATACGCAGTATTTT. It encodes CASSLGHSTDTQYF.

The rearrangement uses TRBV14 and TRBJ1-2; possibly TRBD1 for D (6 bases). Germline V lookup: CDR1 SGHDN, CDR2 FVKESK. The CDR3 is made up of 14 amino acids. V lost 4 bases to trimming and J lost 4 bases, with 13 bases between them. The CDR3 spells CASSRDQGSYGYTF. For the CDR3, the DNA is TGTGCCAGCAGCCGCGACCAGGGGTCCTATGGCTACACCTTC. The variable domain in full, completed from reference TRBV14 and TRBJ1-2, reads EAGVTQFPSHSVIEKGQTVTLRCDPISGHDNLYWYRRVMGKEIKFLLHFVKESKQDESGMPNNRFLAERTGGTYSTLKVQPAELEDSGVYFCASSRDQGSYGYTFGSGTRLTVV.

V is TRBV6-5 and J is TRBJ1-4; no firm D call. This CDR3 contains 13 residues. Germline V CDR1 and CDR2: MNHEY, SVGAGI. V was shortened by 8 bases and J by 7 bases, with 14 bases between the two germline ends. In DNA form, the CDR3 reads TGTGCCAGCGGGTCCGGCGAGGCTGAAAAACTGTTTTTT. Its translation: CASGSGEAEKLFF.

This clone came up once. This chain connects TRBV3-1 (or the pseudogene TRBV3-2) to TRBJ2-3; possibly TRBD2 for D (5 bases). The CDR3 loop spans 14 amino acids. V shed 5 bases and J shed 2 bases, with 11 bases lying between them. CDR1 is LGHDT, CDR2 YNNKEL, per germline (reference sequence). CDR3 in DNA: TGTGCCAGCAGCAAACGGGGTTACACAGATACGCAGTATTTT. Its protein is CASSKRGYTDTQYF.

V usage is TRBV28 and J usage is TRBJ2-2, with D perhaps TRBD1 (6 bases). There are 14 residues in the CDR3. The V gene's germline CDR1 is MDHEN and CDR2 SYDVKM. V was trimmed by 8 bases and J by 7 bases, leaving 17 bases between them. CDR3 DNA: TGTGCCAGCTTAATACAGGGAACCGGCGGGGAGCTGTTTTTT. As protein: CASLIQGTGGELFF.